A single T cell receptor beta chain is shown here with its context. Which antigen it targets is not known. The junction and the germline gene differ at one end; a read error may be behind it. The data were produced on an Illumina HiSeq 1500. In TCRdb, the public reads were trimmed at Q25 with fastp and aligned with MiXCR, with productive beta chains retained. Entries are consolidated by CDR3 protein sequence, retaining the most common genes and DNA. This sample comprises about 200,000 distinct CDR3 sequences, approximately 9.6% of them detected only once. The top ten clonotypes cover approximately 4.2% of the sample. From cysteine to phenylalanine, the CDR3 is 16 amino acids long. Only the CDR3 part of the read is kept: 48 bases, read in frame from the first base. According to the germline V gene, CDR1 reads SGHRS and CDR2 reads YFSETQ. This sample was included in a study of T cell repertoires in cytomegalovirus infection (dated by TCRdb to the late 2010s). Looking at the study overall: Donor HLA type was relevant to the analysis, as public TCR beta signatures indicated carriage of CMV infection together with the matching HLA type. Overall study outcomes, separate from this receptor: Cumulative frequency of public TCR beta family members discriminated carriers of CMV infection plus the relevant HLA type in this cohort and an independent 352-donor cohort. The ex vivo response was dominated by HLA-C-restricted CMV-specific TCR beta clonotypes, and the single most frequent clonotype in two of eight donors was supplied by these HLA-C-restricted clonotypes.

Sequencing was performed on PBMCs. This receptor chain uses TRBV5-1 and TRBJ2-1; the junction holds 12 bases that match TRBD2. The receptor's source is a human donor in good health (CMV status not recorded). Some clones in this sample may be carry-over from other donors' samples. The sequenced DNA is TGCGCCAGCAGCTTGGCCCTAGCGGGAGGGGGCAATGAGCAGTTGTTC. Its protein reads: CASSLALAGGGNEQLF.